This is a list of T cell receptor beta chains from one sample in a study of cytomegalovirus exposure and HLA in healthy donors. Assay used: immunoSEQ multiplex PCR; TCRdb lists only in-frame clones, some missing. The sample carries about 200,000 clones, approximately 83% recorded once. The sequencing sample was made of PBMCs. These receptors all stem from a boy aged 2 to 10 in good health and CMV-seronegative. The CDR3 runs from the conserved cysteine through the conserved F or W. Fields, in order: CDR3 protein, CDR3 DNA, V gene, D gene, J gene, clone size. A D gene is named only where the DNA matches it firmly. Not all rows give a size; the values are once, few, many and, for expanded clones, a class.

CASRLTVSSYEQYF | TGTGCCAGCAGATTGACAGTAAGCTCCTACGAGCAGTACTTC | TRBV6-1 | . | TRBJ2-7 | .
CASSLSAGGPAGELFF | TGTGCCAGCAGCTTATCGGCGGGGGGGCCAGCCGGGGAGCTGTTTTTT | TRBV7-3 | TRBD2 | TRBJ2-2 | .
CASSLVGGRGTDTQYF | TGTGCCAGCAGCTTAGTCGGCGGGAGAGGTACAGATACGCAGTATTTT | TRBV7-2 | TRBD2 | TRBJ2-3 | .
CASSQEANEQFF | TGTGCCAGCAGCCAAGAGGCAAATGAGCAGTTCTTC | TRBV4-2 | . | TRBJ2-1 | once
CASSELVGGSGYTF | TGTGCCAGCAGTGAACTAGTGGGGGGAAGTGGCTACACCTTC | TRBV6-1 | . | TRBJ1-2 | few
CASSLEVTGQKYEQYF | TGCGCCAGCAGCTTGGAGGTTACGGGACAAAAGTACGAGCAGTACTTC | TRBV5-1 | . | TRBJ2-7 | .
CASWDRAETQYF | TGTGCCAGCTGGGACAGGGCGGAGACCCAGTACTTC | TRBV2 | TRBD1 | TRBJ2-5 | .
CASSQQGLGTEAFF | TGCGCCAGCAGCCAACAGGGTCTAGGCACTGAAGCTTTCTTT | TRBV4-1 | . | TRBJ1-1 | .
CASSVDIVNTEAFF | TGTGCCAGCAGCGTAGATATAGTGAACACTGAAGCTTTCTTT | TRBV9 | . | TRBJ1-1 | .
CASSPWTSGGQVEQFF | TGTGCCAGTAGTCCCTGGACTAGCGGGGGGCAGGTTGAGCAGTTCTTC | TRBV19 | TRBD2 | TRBJ2-1 | .
CASSPTDGSEQYF | TGTGCCAGCAGTCCTACTGATGGTAGCGAGCAGTACTTC | TRBV6-6 | . | TRBJ2-7 | .
CASRTRTSGSYNEQFF | TGTGCCAGTAGGACGAGGACTAGCGGCTCCTACAATGAGCAGTTCTTC | TRBV19 | TRBD2 | TRBJ2-1 | .
CAWSGGGNNEQFF | TGTGCCTGGAGTGGGGGGGGGAACAATGAGCAGTTCTTC | TRBV30 | TRBD2 | TRBJ2-1 | .
CAISEGPPEAQYF | TGTGCCATCAGTGAGGGTCCCCCCGAGGCCCAGTACTTC | TRBV10-3 | . | TRBJ2-5 | .
CASSPLLGRSAGELFF | TGTGCCAGCTCACCACTTCTTGGCAGGTCGGCCGGGGAGCTGTTTTTT | TRBV18 | . | TRBJ2-2 | .
CASSPGLAGSEQFF | TGCGCCAGCAGCCCCGGACTAGCGGGGAGTGAGCAGTTCTTC | TRBV4-1 | TRBD2 | TRBJ2-1 | .
CASSRRGGAEAFF | TGTGCCAGCAGCCGAAGGGGGGGGGCTGAAGCTTTCTTT | TRBV14 | . | TRBJ1-1 | .
CASRVLPGRRTEAFF | TGCGCCAGCCGAGTACTACCAGGGCGAAGGACTGAAGCTTTCTTT | TRBV10-1 | . | TRBJ1-1 | .
CASRELAGTYNEQFF | TGTGCCAGCAGAGAACTAGCGGGGACCTACAATGAGCAGTTCTTC | TRBV2 | TRBD2 | TRBJ2-1 | .
CASSQEAGTWETQYF | TGCGCCAGCAGCCAAGAAGCGGGAACCTGGGAGACCCAGTACTTC | TRBV5-1 | TRBD2 | TRBJ2-5 | .
CSVASSTNYGYTF | TGCAGCGTTGCAAGCTCTACTAACTATGGCTACACCTTC | TRBV29-1 | . | TRBJ1-2 | once
CASSESAGYTEAFF | TGCGCCAGCAGTGAGTCGGCAGGCTACACTGAAGCTTTCTTT | TRBV10-1 | . | TRBJ1-1 | .
CAISASRGAGVAYNEQFF | TGTGCCATCAGTGCCTCCCGAGGAGCGGGAGTCGCCTACAATGAGCAGTTCTTC | TRBV10-3 | TRBD2 | TRBJ2-1 | .
CASSLAGLRQAFF | TGCGCCAGCAGCTTGGCCGGGTTGAGACAAGCTTTCTTT | TRBV5-1 | . | TRBJ1-1 | .
CAWSAHRGNTGELFF | TGTGCCTGGAGTGCCCACAGGGGGAACACCGGGGAGCTGTTTTTT | TRBV30 | TRBD1 | TRBJ2-2 | .
CASSPGMGASYEQYF | TGTGCCAGCAGTCCCGGGATGGGAGCGTCCTACGAGCAGTACTTC | TRBV27 | . | TRBJ2-7 | .
CASQSGSNYNEQFF | TGTGCCAGCCAAAGCGGGAGTAACTACAATGAGCAGTTCTTC | TRBV7-9 | TRBD2 | TRBJ2-1 | .
CASTYTGVLPLHF | TGTGCCAGCACTTACACCGGAGTTTTGCCCCTCCACTTT | TRBV2 | . | TRBJ1-6 | .
CASSLLGQGAVRNTIYF | TGCGCCAGCAGCTTACTCGGACAGGGGGCGGTCAGAAACACCATATATTTT | TRBV5-1 | TRBD1 | TRBJ1-3 | .
CAGERTGGQQYF | TGTGCCGGTGAAAGGACAGGGGGTCAGCAGTACTTC | TRBV30 | TRBD1 | TRBJ2-5 | once
CASSPRGHEQYF | TGTGCCAGCAGCCCTAGGGGCCACGAGCAGTACTTC | TRBV5-4 | . | TRBJ2-7 | .
CASSLRTGGYMNTEAFF | TGTGCCAGCAGCTTAAGGACAGGGGGCTACATGAACACTGAAGCTTTCTTT | TRBV7-2 | TRBD1 | TRBJ1-1 | .
CASSGPEQGSYEQYF | TGTGCCAGCAGCGGACCAGAACAGGGATCTTACGAGCAGTACTTC | TRBV11-2 | . | TRBJ2-7 | .
CASSDSSGALGYTF | TGTGCCAGCAGTGACTCATCAGGGGCGCTGGGCTACACCTTC | TRBV6-4 | . | TRBJ1-2 | .
CASSLQGPSNTEAFF | TGTGCCAGCAGCTTACAGGGGCCTTCGAACACTGAAGCTTTCTTT | TRBV7-9 | . | TRBJ1-1 | once
CASSYSGAGEEKLFF | TGTGCCAGCAGTTACAGTGGGGCAGGGGAGGAAAAACTGTTTTTT | TRBV6-6 | . | TRBJ1-4 | .
CASSRAGSYEQYF | TGTGCCAGCAGCCGAGCGGGGTCCTACGAGCAGTACTTC | TRBV13 | TRBD2 | TRBJ2-7 | .
CASSPSGYGYTF | TGTGCCAGCAGCCCCTCGGGCTATGGCTACACCTTC | TRBV14 | . | TRBJ1-2 | .
CAWSEGAEAFF | TGTGCCTGGAGCGAAGGGGCTGAAGCTTTCTTT | TRBV30 | . | TRBJ1-1 | .
CATSIGLSAGAAGPQHF | TGTGCCACCAGCATAGGACTTTCTGCGGGGGCCGCAGGGCCCCAGCATTTT | TRBV15 | . | TRBJ1-5 | .
CSVGGPVTDTQYF | TGCAGCGTTGGCGGGCCAGTCACAGATACGCAGTATTTT | TRBV29-1 | . | TRBJ2-3 | .
CASSRLAGGGNEQFF | TGTGCCAGCAGCAGACTAGCGGGAGGGGGAAATGAGCAGTTCTTC | TRBV7-9 | TRBD2 | TRBJ2-1 | .
CSARPGGGTGELFF | TGCAGCGCAAGACCTGGGGGCGGCACCGGGGAGCTGTTTTTT | TRBV29-1 | . | TRBJ2-2 | .
CSVEEGLAAQETQYF | TGCAGCGTTGAAGAGGGACTAGCGGCTCAAGAGACCCAGTACTTC | TRBV29-1 | TRBD2 | TRBJ2-5 | .
CASSYSVPSGTYEQYF | TGTGCCAGCAGTTACTCTGTCCCTAGCGGGACCTACGAGCAGTACTTC | TRBV6-6 | TRBD2 | TRBJ2-7 | .
CASSLGGSYEQFF | TGCGCCAGCAGCTTAGGGGGAAGCTATGAGCAGTTCTTC | TRBV5-1 | . | TRBJ2-1 | .
CASSLVRSSGRNEQFF | TGTGCCAGCAGCTTAGTACGGTCTAGCGGGCGCAATGAGCAGTTCTTC | TRBV7-4 | TRBD2 | TRBJ2-1 | .
CASTRGRGITEAFF | TGCGCCAGCACCCGCGGGCGGGGGATCACTGAAGCTTTCTTT | TRBV5-1 | . | TRBJ1-1 | few